These 18 T cell receptor beta chains were all obtained from the same sample, sequenced in a study of a mutant IDH1 vaccine in newly diagnosed glioma (dated by TCRdb to the early 2020s). The time point label, as the study defines it: week 35, safety follow-up. Every vaccine dose consisted of 300 ug of a 20-mer mutant IDH1 peptide in Montanide, administered subcutaneously together with topical imiquimod. For these TCRs, the target antigens are not known. Receptor libraries were prepared by the immunoSEQ multiplex PCR assay. TCRdb took this table from immuneACCESS and kept in-frame rearrangements with V and J called. Such tables lack part of the clones; where checked against another copy, unresolved V genes explain under half of the gap, and the rest is unexplained. The table for this sample lists about 68,000 clones; almost 85% of them were counted only once. Around 12% of the sample goes to the ten largest clones.

Sequenced material: PBMCs, taken from a glioma patient whose treatment included an IDH1 peptide vaccine. The origin of the receptors is a man between 18 and 35 years old with glioma.

This clone appeared once. The chain links TRBV18 to TRBJ2-7; D is ambiguous. The V and J ends lost 1 base and 2 bases respectively, with 6 bases between them. CDR1 is KGHSH, CDR2 LQKENI, per germline. The CDR3 length is 13 residues. The CDR3 DNA follows: TGTGCCAGCTCACCACGCACAGCCTACGAGCAGTACTTC. It translates to CASSPRTAYEQYF.

The chain carries TRBV7-2 and TRBJ1-1; D perhaps matches TRBD1 (6 bases). This CDR3 has 16 residues. Looked up from germline, CDR1 is SGHTA and CDR2 is FQGNSA. V was trimmed by 5 bases and J by 2 bases, leaving 18 bases between them. The CDR3 DNA reads as TGTGCCAGCAGCCAAAGGCTGGGGGCGAAAAACACTGAAGCTTTCTTT. Residues: CASSQRLGAKNTEAFF.

J is TRBJ2-7 and V is TRBV7-8, with TRBD1 as a possible D gene (5 bases). Germline lookup yields CDR1 SGHVS and CDR2 FQNEAQ. The CDR3 sequence is 15 residues long. Trimming took off 3 bases at V and 1 base at J, with 13 bases between the two ends. The CDR3 DNA reads as TGTGCCAGCAGCTTTTCAACAGGTTTGTCCTACGAGCAGTACTTC. This gives the protein CASSFSTGLSYEQYF.

CDR3 nucleotides: TGCGCCAGCAGCCAAGACAGGGGGTTCGGGAACGAGCAGTACTTC. Its protein is CASSQDRGFGNEQYF. This chain joins TRBV4-3 and TRBJ2-7; 7 bases line up with TRBD1. The V gene end was trimmed by 0 bases and the J gene end by 5 bases; junction bases not matched to a gene: 7. Germline CDR1 is LGHNA and CDR2 is YSLEER. The CDR3 spans 15 residues.

The CDR3 nucleotides are TGTGCCAGCAGGCCCCTCGGGGGGGCCTCCGAGCAGTTCTTC. Protein: CASRPLGGASEQFF. The chain is built from TRBV2 and TRBJ2-1; TRBD2 matches at 8 bases. The V segment lost 6 bases and the J segment 10 bases; nucleotides outside the gene matches: 11. The CDR3 covers 14 residues. CDR1 SNHLY and CDR2 FYNNEI come from the germline V gene.

The chain combines TRBV30 with TRBJ2-1, with D hard to call. The ends were cut back, 2 bases at V and 6 bases at J, with 8 bases in the middle. From germline, CDR1 is GTSNPN and CDR2 SVGIG (reference sequence). The CDR3 consists of 12 residues. The CDR3 nucleotides are TGTGCCTGGAGTAGAGGTTTCAATGAGCAGTTCTTC. This translates into CAWSRGFNEQFF.

This chain's CDR3 is CASSQVEVANEKLFF. The CDR3 region has the DNA TGCGCCAGCAGCCAAGTAGAGGTCGCTAATGAAAAACTGTTTTTT. This sequence joins TRBV4-1 and TRBJ1-4; D is uncertain. This CDR3 comprises 15 residues. V was trimmed by 1 base and J by 3 bases, leaving 9 bases between them. In germline, CDR1 is MGHRA, CDR2 YSYEKL.

The V call is TRBV6-1, the J call TRBJ2-7, with D perhaps TRBD1 (6 bases). Trimming took 4 bases from V and 6 from J, leaving 13 bases between them. This CDR3 region has 13 residues. Germline-derived CDR1 and CDR2 are MNHNS and SASEGT. Written as DNA, the CDR3 is TGTGCCAGCAGTGTAGCCAGGGGCGCCGAGCAGTACTTC. This gives the protein CASSVARGAEQYF.

The chain carries TRBV7-9 and TRBJ2-7; no definite D call. This CDR3 is 14 amino acids long. The germline gives CDR1 SEHNR, CDR2 FQNEAQ (reference sequence). Trimming left V 3 bases short and J 4 bases short, with 13 bases between. The CDR3 loop reads CASSFRDEPYEQYF. CDR3 sequence (DNA): TGTGCCAGCAGCTTTCGTGATGAACCTTACGAGCAGTACTTC.

The chain combines TRBV19 with TRBJ2-6; no clear D gene. The CDR3 has 16 amino acids. Germline CDR1 LNHDA, CDR2 SQIVND (reference sequence). V lost 1 base and J lost 4, with 11 bases in between. CDR3 region: CASSIVAKSGANVLTF. The CDR3 DNA follows: TGTGCCAGTAGTATAGTGGCAAAATCCGGGGCCAACGTCCTGACTTTC. Combining the CDR3 with reference TRBV19 and TRBJ2-6 gives the whole variable domain DGGITQSPKYLFRKEGQNVTLSCEQNLNHDAMYWYRQDPGQGLRLIYYSQIVNDFQKGDIAEGYSVSREKKESFPLTVTSAQKNPTAFYLCASSIVAKSGANVLTFGAGSRLTVL.

This rearrangement joins TRBV7-9 to TRBJ2-3; D is possibly TRBD2 (6 bases). V lost 1 base and J lost 0, with 11 bases in between. Per the germline V gene, CDR1 is SEHNR and CDR2 is FQNEAQ (reference sequence). The CDR3 contains 16 residues. CDR3 region: CASSLGFGSSTDTQYF. As DNA, the CDR3 is TGTGCCAGCAGCTTAGGGTTCGGGAGTAGCACAGATACGCAGTATTTT.

This chain uses TRBV2 with TRBJ1-1; the D is unclear. This CDR3 comprises 15 residues. Germline V lookup: CDR1 SNHLY, CDR2 FYNNEI. The V end was cut by 6 bases, the J end by 1 base, with 15 bases between. The CDR3 DNA follows: TGTGCCAGCAGGGCCCGCGCTTCAACGAACACTGAAGCTTTCTTT. Residues: CASRARASTNTEAFF.

The chain joins TRBV5-4 to TRBJ2-5; 9 bases agree with TRBD2. Trimming cost V 0 bases and J 4 bases; bases outside gene matches: 4. Germline CDR1 is SGHNT and CDR2 is YYREEE (reference sequence). This CDR3 comprises 15 residues. CDR3 nucleotides: TGTGCCAGCAGCTTGGCATTAGCGGGAGCAGAGACCCAGTACTTC. It codes for CASSLALAGAETQYF.

The V call is TRBV6-5, the J call TRBJ1-2; maybe TRBD1 (5 bases). Trimming cost V 4 bases and J 7 bases, with 19 bases left between them. Germline V gene data show CDR1 as MNHEY and CDR2 as SVGAGI. The CDR3 extends over 15 amino acids. The CDR3 sequence is CASSSRPWDLFGYTF. CDR3 DNA sequence: TGTGCCAGCAGTTCTAGACCCTGGGACCTCTTTGGCTACACCTTC.

The chain has TRBV21-1 and TRBJ1-2; TRBD1 is the table's D call and was not checked against the DNA. TRBV21-1 is classified as a pseudogene. The CDR3 is 17 amino acids. The CDR3 loop reads CASLPTGAPSSIYGYTF. In DNA, the CDR3 is TGTGCCAGCTTACCTACAGGGGCTCCCAGCTCTATCTATGGCTACACCTTC.

CDR3 loop: CASSSWGTQPQHF. CDR3 DNA: TGTGCCAGCAGCTCTTGGGGGACTCAGCCCCAGCATTTT. This chain uses TRBV5-5 with TRBJ1-5; maybe TRBD1 (5 bases). Deletions cut 3 bases from V and 6 bases from J, with 10 bases between. This CDR3 region has 13 residues. Germline CDR1 and CDR2: SGHKS and YYEKEE (reference sequence).

In its sample, this clone was seen a few times. CDR3 coding DNA: TGTGCCAGCAGCTTCCAGGGAACTGAAGCTTTCTTT. Protein product: CASSFQGTEAFF. The rearrangement links TRBV13 to TRBJ1-1; possibly TRBD1 for D (5 bases). CDR1 PRHDT and CDR2 FYEKMQ come from the germline V gene (reference sequence). V was pared by 3 bases and J by 5 bases, with 7 bases between. This CDR3 comprises 12 residues.

This clone has just a few counts. In DNA form, the CDR3 reads TGCGCCAGCAGCCAAGAGCCAGGGCCGAGCAATCAGCCCCAGCATTTT. It yields the protein CASSQEPGPSNQPQHF. The chain joins TRBV4-1 to TRBJ1-5; D perhaps matches TRBD1 (5 bases). The germline V and J ends were trimmed by 0 bases and 1 base, with 10 bases remaining between them. Germline V gene sequence: CDR1 MGHRA, CDR2 YSYEKL. CDR3 length: 16 residues.